Listed below are T cell receptor beta chains from one sample, sequenced in a study of cytomegalovirus exposure and HLA in healthy donors. This table comes from immunoSEQ multiplex PCR, and its TCRdb copy is limited to in-frame clones, with some not included. The table includes about 130,000 clones, roughly 75% detected once. Sequenced material: PBMCs. Receptors originate from a man in his thirties or forties in good health and CMV-seronegative. CDR3s leave out the opening cysteine and the closing phenylalanine or tryptophan. D genes are given only for firm matches.

J,D,V,CDR3
TRBJ2-4,TRBD2,TRBV11-2,ASSSLRTRPKNIQY
TRBJ2-6,-,TRBV6-5,ASSYFGKGANVLT
TRBJ2-7,-,TRBV5-6,ASSGMDRHEQY
TRBJ1-2,TRBD1,TRBV7-9,ASSASTGEAYGYT
TRBJ2-7,TRBD2,TRBV7-2,ASSLGGGGTEQY
TRBJ2-7,-,TRBV11-2,ASSSGQTYEQY
TRBJ1-6,-,TRBV5-6,ASSLGQSNSPLH
TRBJ2-3,-,TRBV4-3,ASSQGESDNTDTQY
TRBJ2-7,TRBD2,TRBV6-1,ASSEVSAGNYEQY
TRBJ1-3,-,TRBV5-1,ASSLAGYGNTIY
TRBJ2-7,-,TRBV5-4,ASSLMYNGDSYEQY
TRBJ2-3,-,TRBV6-5,ASSRQSQLDTQY
TRBJ2-2,TRBD2,TRBV27,ASKLGGGTGELF
TRBJ2-1,TRBD2,TRBV4-1,ASSQSTGTSGISSYNEQF
TRBJ1-1,-,TRBV4-2,ASSTVGQNTEAF
TRBJ2-1,TRBD1,TRBV11-2,ASSPTGVREQF
TRBJ2-6,-,TRBV30,AWSSLTSGANVLT
TRBJ2-3,-,TRBV4-3,ASSQLFTGYADTQY
TRBJ1-2,TRBD1,TRBV5-1,ASSQTQGGGYT
-,TRBD1,TRBV25-1,ASSRNRGPYEQY
TRBJ1-4,-,TRBV7-9,ASSSVNEKLF
TRBJ1-1,-,TRBV5-4,ASSPAPTGEVGSF
TRBJ1-2,TRBD1,TRBV6-5,ASRRGTDYGYT
TRBJ2-7,TRBD1,TRBV5-1,ASSLEGQGVDEQY
TRBJ2-7,TRBD2,TRBV5-4,ASSSSGRLSYEQY
TRBJ1-2,TRBD1,TRBV2,ASGEQGTYGYT
TRBJ2-2,-,TRBV5-8,ASSLRPGSWELF
TRBJ2-7,-,TRBV30,AANTGTYEQY
TRBJ2-2,TRBD2,TRBV28,ASSFLGLAGGGGELF
TRBJ2-5,-,TRBV15,ATSRSISDPQETQY
TRBJ2-3,TRBD2,TRBV19,ASSIVFSGSRGDTQY
TRBJ1-1,-,TRBV13,ASSSQGGGTEAF
TRBJ2-7,-,TRBV2,ASSGREVVYEQY
TRBJ1-1,-,TRBV6-5,ASSYTTAGGTEAF
TRBJ1-5,-,TRBV2,ASRPNWASDQPQH
TRBJ1-3,TRBD1,TRBV5-1,ASSRQGATGNTIY
TRBJ2-1,TRBD2,TRBV10-1,AINHKFSGIVDEQF
TRBJ2-1,TRBD2,TRBV19,ASSILRGGREDNEQF
TRBJ2-7,TRBD1,TRBV28,ASSKQGVGEQY
TRBJ1-1,-,TRBV7-3,ASSQERGNTEAF
TRBJ2-7,TRBD2,TRBV15,ATSRDRDYSEQY
TRBJ1-4,-,TRBV30,AWRAGYLEEKLF
TRBJ1-1,-,TRBV6-1,ASSEPPTPGTEAF
TRBJ2-3,-,TRBV9,ASSRQSTDTQY
TRBJ1-2,TRBD1,TRBV28,ASRRTGVYGYT
TRBJ2-1,TRBD2,TRBV7-2,ASSPTSGSYNEQF
TRBJ1-5,-,TRBV7-2,ASSLNIDQPQH
TRBJ1-6,TRBD1,TRBV6-7,ASSNRGSTYNSPLH
TRBJ2-7,TRBD1,TRBV7-9,ASSSRDRANEQY
TRBJ2-5,-,TRBV7-9,AIQLGGRETQY
TRBJ2-1,TRBD2,TRBV5-6,ASSPGLAGIVQF
TRBJ2-7,TRBD1,TRBV4-2,ASRLTGTGGSYEQY
TRBJ2-1,TRBD2,TRBV4-1,ASSQDSWGLAGNNEQF
TRBJ2-7,-,TRBV27,ASRGRSSYEQY
TRBJ2-1,TRBD2,TRBV6-4,ASSNGGTSGGVTMEQF